Listed here is a single T cell receptor beta chain. Seattle's enrolled individuals joined amid active infection and were then monitored longitudinally. The data stem from a study of blood T cell repertoires in COVID-19. Study information: The study drew acute and convalescent COVID-19 samples from the United States, Italy and Spain. T cells, B-cell-depleted T cells, or PBMCs supplied cDNA or gDNA.

The CDR3 has 14 amino acids. Trimming stripped 4 bases from V and 5 bases from J, with 12 bases between. Germline values: CDR1 SGHTA, CDR2 FQGNSA. Authors' analysis steps: Estimates of nucleated cell counts were drawn from the amplification of reference gene primers. The repertoire was sequenced with immunoSEQ multiplex PCR; TCRdb's copy has only in-frame clones and lacks some. V, J and clone size were drawn from that table, and D and trimming were deduced from the DNA. The sample has tens of thousands of clones; around 77% are singletons. The clonotype originates from a man between 65 and 85 years old with COVID-19, enrolled during active disease. The specimen sequenced was peripheral blood. V gene TRBV7-2 combines with J gene TRBJ1-5; D might be TRBD1 (5 bases). The CDR3 is CASSWKPRDQPQHF. As DNA, the CDR3 is TGTGCCAGCAGCTGGAAGCCCAGGGATCAGCCCCAGCATTTT.